Presented here are 11 T cell receptor beta chains from one specimen sequenced in a study of blood T cell repertoires in COVID-19. The repertoire was sequenced with immunoSEQ multiplex PCR; TCRdb's copy has only in-frame clones and lacks some. Counted here are some 96,000 clones, around four fifths occurring once; the ten biggest clones make up approximately 31%. The sample was peripheral blood. The receptors were gathered from a man between 65 and 79 years old with active or convalescent COVID-19.

The chain is built from TRBV18 and TRBJ2-7; 7 nucleotides match TRBD2. The germline V gene encodes CDR1 KGHSH and CDR2 LQKENI. V was clipped by 6 bases and J by 1 base; unmatched bases: 3. The CDR3 spans 13 residues. The CDR3 protein is CASSSGGSYEQYF. CDR3 DNA: TGTGCCAGCTCCTCGGGGGGATCCTACGAGCAGTACTTC.

This clone was observed once. This chain joins TRBV7-6 and TRBJ1-3, with unresolved D. Trimming left V 1 base short and J 0 bases short, with 13 bases between. This CDR3 has 17 amino acids. Germline V lookup: CDR1 SGHVS, CDR2 FNYEAQ. The CDR3 region is CASSLVGVQYSGNTIYF. As DNA, the CDR3 is TGTGCCAGCAGCTTAGTCGGGGTCCAGTACTCTGGAAACACCATATATTTT.

The V call is TRBV6-5, the J call TRBJ1-2; 8 bases are a match to TRBD1. The CDR3 sequence is 14 residues long. Germline V gene data show CDR1 as MNHEY and CDR2 as SVGAGI. V gave up 4 bases and J gave up 4 bases; unmatched junction bases: 5. CDR3 in DNA: TGTGCCAGCAGTTCCGGGACAGGCAGCTATGGCTACACCTTC. This gives the protein CASSSGTGSYGYTF.

The rearrangement joins TRBV27 to TRBJ1-4; 7 nucleotides align to TRBD1. Germline CDR1 MNHEY, CDR2 SMNVEV (reference sequence). This CDR3 is 15 amino acids long. V dropped 5 bases and J dropped 3; count of bases not matched to a gene: 6. The chain's CDR3 is CASSPGQVANEKLFF. The CDR3, as DNA: TGTGCCAGCAGTCCAGGACAGGTGGCTAATGAAAAACTGTTTTTT.

The chain employs TRBV7-9 and TRBJ2-2; TRBD1 might be the D (5 bases). V was cut by 3 bases and J by 1 base, with 12 bases left in between. In germline, CDR1 is SEHNR, CDR2 FQNEAQ (reference sequence). CDR3 size: 16 residues. CDR3 residues: CASSFARGQNTGELFF. For the CDR3, the DNA is TGTGCCAGCAGCTTTGCCCGCGGACAGAACACCGGGGAGCTGTTTTTT. The full variable domain, in which reference TRBV7-9 and TRBJ2-2 provide the parts outside the CDR3, is DTGVSQNPRHKITKRGQNVTFRCDPISEHNRLYWYRQTLGQGPEFLTYFQNEAQLEKSRLLSDRFSAERPKGSFSTLEIQRTEQGDSAMYLCASSFARGQNTGELFFGEGSRLTVL.

The J gene is TRBJ1-2, the V gene TRBV20-1, with 7 positions matching TRBD1. The germline gives CDR1 DFQATT, CDR2 SNEGSKA (reference sequence). Germline trimming cut 3 bases from V and 2 bases from J; bases unmatched to any gene: 6. The CDR3 has 14 amino acids. DNA of the CDR3: TGCAGTGCTAGTGTAGGGGGCCTAAACTATGGCTACACCTTC. Translation gives CSASVGGLNYGYTF.

This clone was seen at least ten times. This rearrangement joins TRBV6-2 or TRBV6-3 to TRBJ2-7; 7 nucleotides agree with TRBD2. Germline V gives CDR1 MNHEY, CDR2 SVGEGT. CDR3 length: 15 residues. V shed 2 bases and J 3 bases; nucleotides not matched to a gene: 7. CDR3 DNA: TGTGCCAGCAGTTACCGTAGCGGGTGGGACTACGAGCAGTACTTC. Its translation: CASSYRSGWDYEQYF.

The rearrangement links TRBV14 to TRBJ2-2; D gene unclear. Per the germline V gene, CDR1 is SGHDN and CDR2 is FVKESK. The length of the CDR3 is 17 residues. Trimming pared 0 bases from V and 4 bases from J, leaving 15 bases between. Written as DNA, the CDR3 is TGTGCCAGCAGCCAAGACAACCCCTCCTCGCGCACCGGGGAGCTGTTTTTT. It yields the protein CASSQDNPSSRTGELFF. Looking up the rest from reference TRBV14 and TRBJ2-2 gives the full variable domain: EAGVTQFPSHSVIEKGQTVTLRCDPISGHDNLYWYRRVMGKEIKFLLHFVKESKQDESGMPNNRFLAERTGGTYSTLKVQPAELEDSGVYFCASSQDNPSSRTGELFFGEGSRLTVL.

The chain joins TRBV7-3 to TRBJ1-2, with D unclear. With 5 bases removed from V and 3 bases from J, the gap between germline ends came to 10 bases. This CDR3 spans 13 amino acids. Germline CDR1 SGHTA, CDR2 FQGTGA. Written as DNA, the CDR3 is TGTGCCAGCAGCCCCGGGCGGGACTATGGCTACACCTTC. Translating gives CASSPGRDYGYTF.

This clone has only a few counts. This rearrangement joins TRBV29-1 to TRBJ1-1; D is possibly TRBD1 (6 bases). V lost 7 bases to trimming and J lost 2 bases, with 14 bases between them. Germline-derived CDR1 and CDR2 are SQVTM and ANQGSEA. The CDR3 has 13 residues. In nucleotides, the CDR3 is TGCAGCGCCGTGACAGGAATAAACACTGAAGCTTTCTTT. It codes for CSAVTGINTEAFF.

The rearrangement joins TRBV5-4 to TRBJ2-7; 11 bases are a match to TRBD2. This CDR3 has 15 amino acids. From germline, CDR1 is SGHNT and CDR2 YYREEE (reference sequence). The V and J ends lost 1 base and 1 base, in that order; junction bases with no gene match: 1. The CDR3 protein is CASSLTSGGSYEQYF. The DNA of the CDR3 is TGTGCCAGCAGCTTGACTAGCGGGGGATCCTACGAGCAGTACTTC.